Listed below are T cell receptor beta chains from one sample, sequenced in a study of blood T cell repertoires in COVID-19. The method was immunoSEQ multiplex PCR; TCRdb's version includes in-frame clones alone and lacks a portion of them. The sample records about 200,000 clones, 88% being singletons. The sequencing sample was made of peripheral blood. Receptors originate from a young man with active or convalescent COVID-19. Both conserved end residues are part of each CDR3. D genes are given only for firm matches. Size is stated for part of the rows, as once, few or many counts, or as a class when the clone is expanded.

clone size	D gene	V gene	J gene	CDR3 protein	CDR3 DNA
.	TRBD1	TRBV6-2/TRBV6-3	TRBJ2-1	CASSYSDRDSQQFF	TGTGCCAGCAGTTACTCCGACCGGGACAGTCAGCAGTTCTTC
.	TRBD2	TRBV5-4	TRBJ2-3	CASSSIQRLAGTTDTQYF	TGTGCCAGCAGCTCGATTCAAAGACTAGCGGGGACCACAGATACGCAGTATTTT
.	TRBD2	TRBV2	TRBJ2-5	CASSGFSGGVGETQYF	TGTGCCAGCAGCGGATTTAGCGGGGGGGTCGGAGAGACCCAGTACTTC
.	.	TRBV6-5	TRBJ2-7	CASSSGLMVYF	TGTGCCAGCAGTTCTGGACTAATGGTGTACTTC
.	.	TRBV6-6	TRBJ1-1	CASSGFSGTPNTEAFF	TGTGCCAGCAGTGGATTTTCCGGGACACCGAACACTGAAGCTTTCTTT
.	TRBD1	TRBV5-1	TRBJ1-6	CASSLGDRGRTPLHF	TGCGCCAGCAGCTTGGGGGACAGGGGGCGCACACCCCTCCACTTT
.	TRBD1	TRBV6-2/TRBV6-3	TRBJ2-7	CASSYTPYRGRGDEQYF	TGTGCCAGCAGTTACACCCCATACAGGGGGCGAGGAGACGAGCAGTACTTC
.	TRBD1	TRBV14	TRBJ2-5	CASSQLQGAWETQYF	TGTGCCAGCAGCCAATTACAGGGGGCATGGGAGACCCAGTACTTC
.	.	TRBV7-6	TRBJ2-2	CASSPLGGDTGELFF	TGTGCCAGCAGCCCCCTAGGGGGAGACACCGGGGAGCTGTTTTTT
once	TRBD1	TRBV6-6	TRBJ1-2	CASSYSGQPNYGYTF	TGTGCCAGCAGTTACTCGGGACAGCCTAACTATGGCTACACCTTC
few	.	TRBV5-6	TRBJ1-2	CASSLIQGSYGYTF	TGTGCCAGCAGCTTGATCCAGGGATCCTATGGCTACACCTTC
once	.	TRBV19	TRBJ1-5	CASSIVWTVSNQPQHF	TGTGCCAGTAGTATAGTATGGACAGTTAGCAATCAGCCCCAGCATTTT
once	TRBD2	TRBV6-6	TRBJ2-7	CASSRGTSASSYEQYF	TGTGCCAGCAGTAGGGGGACTAGCGCGAGCTCCTACGAGCAGTACTTC
.	.	TRBV7-2	TRBJ2-5	CASSLAGGETQYF	TGTGCCAGCAGCTTAGCGGGGGGAGAGACCCAGTACTTC
.	.	TRBV21-1	TRBJ1-5	CASSKVVAAGNQPQHF	.
.	.	TRBV7-9	TRBJ2-2	CASSHSGQNTGELFF	TGTGCCAGCAGCCATAGCGGACAGAACACCGGGGAGCTGTTTTTT
.	.	TRBV5-1	TRBJ1-4	CASSSEGGLTNEKLFF	TGCGCCAGCAGCTCCGAGGGCGGCCTGACTAATGAAAAACTGTTTTTT
few	.	TRBV15	TRBJ1-4	CATSRDRGADEKLFF	TGTGCCACCAGCAGAGATCGGGGGGCGGACGAAAAACTGTTTTTT
.	.	TRBV12-3/TRBV12-4	TRBJ1-2	CASSLRLNYGYTF	TGTGCCAGCAGTTTGAGGCTTAACTATGGCTACACCTTC
.	.	TRBV11-2	TRBJ1-4	CASSFGGTTNEKLFF	TGTGCCAGCAGTTTCGGAGGCACAACTAATGAAAAACTGTTTTTT
.	TRBD1	TRBV6-7	TRBJ2-7	CASSYTAPGQGVEQYF	TGTGCCAGCAGTTACACAGCACCGGGACAGGGAGTCGAGCAGTACTTC
.	.	TRBV21-1	TRBJ2-7	CASSRAGEYEQYF	TGTGCCAGCAGCAGGGCAGGGGAGTACGAGCAGTACTTC
.	TRBD2	TRBV5-6	TRBJ2-3	CASTVLSGKTDTQYF	TGTGCCAGCACCGTGTTAAGCGGGAAGACAGATACGCAGTATTTT